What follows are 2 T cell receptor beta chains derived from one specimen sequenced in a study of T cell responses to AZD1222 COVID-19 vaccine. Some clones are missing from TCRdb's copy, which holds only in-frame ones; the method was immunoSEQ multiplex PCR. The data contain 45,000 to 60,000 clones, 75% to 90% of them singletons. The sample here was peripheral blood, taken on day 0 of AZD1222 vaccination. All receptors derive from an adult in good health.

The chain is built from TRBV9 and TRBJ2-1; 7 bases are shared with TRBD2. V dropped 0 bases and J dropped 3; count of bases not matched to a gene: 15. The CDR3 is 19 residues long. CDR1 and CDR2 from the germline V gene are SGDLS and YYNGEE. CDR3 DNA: TGTGCCAGCAGCGTAGAGTGGGGACGCACTAGCGTCGGCTACAATGAGCAGTTCTTC. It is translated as CASSVEWGRTSVGYNEQFF.

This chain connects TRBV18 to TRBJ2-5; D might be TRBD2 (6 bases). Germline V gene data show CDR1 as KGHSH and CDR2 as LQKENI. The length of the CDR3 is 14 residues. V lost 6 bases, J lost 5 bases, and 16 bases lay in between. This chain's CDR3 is CASSPSAGRETQYF. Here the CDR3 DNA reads TGTGCCAGCTCGCCCTCGGCGGGACGGGAGACCCAGTACTTC.